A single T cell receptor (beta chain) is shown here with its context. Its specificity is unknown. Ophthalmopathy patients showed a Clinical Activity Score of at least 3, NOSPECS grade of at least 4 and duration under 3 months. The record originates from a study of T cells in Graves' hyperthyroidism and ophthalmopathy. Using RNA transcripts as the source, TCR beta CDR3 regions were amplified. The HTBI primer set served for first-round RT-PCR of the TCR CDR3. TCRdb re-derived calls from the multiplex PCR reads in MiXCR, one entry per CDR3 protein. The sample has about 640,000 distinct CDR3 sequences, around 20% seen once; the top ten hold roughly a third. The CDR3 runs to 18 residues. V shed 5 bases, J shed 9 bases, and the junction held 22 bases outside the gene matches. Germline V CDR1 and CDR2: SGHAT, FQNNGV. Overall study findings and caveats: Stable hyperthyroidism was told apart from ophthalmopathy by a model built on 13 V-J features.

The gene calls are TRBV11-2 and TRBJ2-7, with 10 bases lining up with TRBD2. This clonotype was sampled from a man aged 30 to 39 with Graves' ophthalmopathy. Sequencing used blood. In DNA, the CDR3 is TGTGCCAGCAGCGTAGGTCTCCACACTAGCGGGGTCCTACGCGGGCAGTACTTC. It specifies CASSVGLHTSGVLRGQYF.